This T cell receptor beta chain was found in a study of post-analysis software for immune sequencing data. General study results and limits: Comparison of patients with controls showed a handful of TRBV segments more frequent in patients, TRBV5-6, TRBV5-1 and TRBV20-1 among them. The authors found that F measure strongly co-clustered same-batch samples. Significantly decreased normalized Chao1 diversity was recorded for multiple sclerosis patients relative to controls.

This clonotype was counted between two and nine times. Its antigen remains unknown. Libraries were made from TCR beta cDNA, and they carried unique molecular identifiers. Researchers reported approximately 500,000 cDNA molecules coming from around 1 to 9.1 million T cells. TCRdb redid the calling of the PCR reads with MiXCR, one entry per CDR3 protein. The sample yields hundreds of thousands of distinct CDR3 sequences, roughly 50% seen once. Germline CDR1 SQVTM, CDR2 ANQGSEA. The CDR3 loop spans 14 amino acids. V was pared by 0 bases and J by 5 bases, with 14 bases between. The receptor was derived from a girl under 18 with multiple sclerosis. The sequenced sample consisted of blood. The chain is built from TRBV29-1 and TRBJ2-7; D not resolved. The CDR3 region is CSVEEGDGADEQYF. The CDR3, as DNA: TGCAGCGTTGAAGAAGGAGACGGCGCCGACGAGCAGTACTTC.